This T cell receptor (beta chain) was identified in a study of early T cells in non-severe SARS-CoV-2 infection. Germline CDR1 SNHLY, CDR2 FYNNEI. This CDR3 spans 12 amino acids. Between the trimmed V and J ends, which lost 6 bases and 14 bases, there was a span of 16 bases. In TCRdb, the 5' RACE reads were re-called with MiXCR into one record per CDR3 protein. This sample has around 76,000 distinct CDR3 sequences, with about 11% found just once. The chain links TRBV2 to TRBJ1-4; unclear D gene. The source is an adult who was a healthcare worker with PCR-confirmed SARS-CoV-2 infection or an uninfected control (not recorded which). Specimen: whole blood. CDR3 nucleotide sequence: TGTGCCAGCAGCGTCAGGAATTCAGGCCTGTTTTTT. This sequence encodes CASSVRNSGLFF. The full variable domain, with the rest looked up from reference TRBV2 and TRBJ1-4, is EPEVTQTPSHQVTQMGQEVILRCVPISNHLYFYWYRQILGQKVEFLVSFYNNEISEKSEIFDDQFSVERPDGSNFTLKIRSTKLEDSAMYFCASSVRNSGLFFGSGTQLSVL.